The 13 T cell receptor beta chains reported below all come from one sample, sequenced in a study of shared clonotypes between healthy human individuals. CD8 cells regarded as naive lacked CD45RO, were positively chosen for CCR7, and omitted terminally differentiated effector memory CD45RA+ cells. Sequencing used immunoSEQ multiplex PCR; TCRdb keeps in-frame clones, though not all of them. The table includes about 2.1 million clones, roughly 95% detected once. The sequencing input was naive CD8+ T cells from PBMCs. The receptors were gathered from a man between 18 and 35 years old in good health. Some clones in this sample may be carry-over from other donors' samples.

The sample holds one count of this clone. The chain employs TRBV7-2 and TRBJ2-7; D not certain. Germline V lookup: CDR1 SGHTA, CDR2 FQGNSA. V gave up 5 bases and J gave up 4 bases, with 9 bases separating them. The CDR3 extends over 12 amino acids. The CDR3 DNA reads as TGTGCCAGCAGCCCGAGCCATTACGAGCAGTACTTC. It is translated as CASSPSHYEQYF.

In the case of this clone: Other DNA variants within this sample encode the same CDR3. CDR3 DNA sequence: TGTGCCAGCAGTTTGCGAGGCGATCAGCCCCAGCATTTT. It translates to CASSLRGDQPQHF. The genes are TRBV28 and TRBJ1-5, with unresolved D. The CDR3 covers 13 residues. The germline V and J ends were trimmed by 3 bases and 5 bases, with 8 bases remaining between them. The germline gives CDR1 MDHEN, CDR2 SYDVKM.

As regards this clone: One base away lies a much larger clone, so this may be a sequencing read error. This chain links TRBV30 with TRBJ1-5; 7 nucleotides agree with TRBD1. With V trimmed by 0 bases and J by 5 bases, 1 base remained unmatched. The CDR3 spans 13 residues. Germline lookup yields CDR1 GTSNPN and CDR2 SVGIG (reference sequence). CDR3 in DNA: TGTGCCTGGAGTGTACAGGGGCATCAGCCCCAGCATTTT. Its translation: CAWSVQGHQPQHF.

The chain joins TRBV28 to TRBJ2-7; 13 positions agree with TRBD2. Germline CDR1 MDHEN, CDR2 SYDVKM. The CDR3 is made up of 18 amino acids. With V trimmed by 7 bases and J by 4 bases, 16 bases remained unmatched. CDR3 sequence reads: CASNVGLAGIGTVYEQYF. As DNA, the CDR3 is TGTGCCAGCAACGTGGGACTAGCGGGAATCGGGACCGTGTACGAGCAGTACTTC.

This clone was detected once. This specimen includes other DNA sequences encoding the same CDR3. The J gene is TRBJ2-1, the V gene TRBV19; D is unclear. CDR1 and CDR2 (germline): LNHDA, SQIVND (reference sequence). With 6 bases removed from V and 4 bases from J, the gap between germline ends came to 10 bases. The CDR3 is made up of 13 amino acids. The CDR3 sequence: CASSPDLYNEQFF. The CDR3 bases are TGTGCCAGTAGCCCTGACCTATACAATGAGCAGTTCTTC.

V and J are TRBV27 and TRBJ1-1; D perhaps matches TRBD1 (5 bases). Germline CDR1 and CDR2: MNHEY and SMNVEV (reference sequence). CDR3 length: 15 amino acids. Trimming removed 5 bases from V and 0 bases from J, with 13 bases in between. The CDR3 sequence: CASSGSGTMNTEAFF. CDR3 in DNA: TGTGCCAGCAGTGGCTCGGGGACCATGAACACTGAAGCTTTCTTT.

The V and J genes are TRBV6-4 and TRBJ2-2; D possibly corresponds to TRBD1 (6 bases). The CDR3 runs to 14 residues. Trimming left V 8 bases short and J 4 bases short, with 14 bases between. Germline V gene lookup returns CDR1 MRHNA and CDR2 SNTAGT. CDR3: CASSSLGATGELFF. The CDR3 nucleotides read TGTGCCAGCTCCAGTTTGGGGGCCACCGGGGAGCTGTTTTTT.

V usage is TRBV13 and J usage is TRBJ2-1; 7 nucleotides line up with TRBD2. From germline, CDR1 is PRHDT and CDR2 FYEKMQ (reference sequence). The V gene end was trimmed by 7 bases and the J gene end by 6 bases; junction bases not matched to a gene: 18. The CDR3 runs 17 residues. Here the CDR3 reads CASKARRGDVPSNEQFF. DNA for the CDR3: TGTGCCAGCAAGGCGAGACGGGGGGATGTCCCCTCCAATGAGCAGTTCTTC.

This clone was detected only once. DNA of the CDR3: TGTGCCAGTAGTAGAGGGCAGGCCCCGAATCAGCCCCAGCATTTT. Protein product: CASSRGQAPNQPQHF. The rearrangement joins TRBV19 to TRBJ1-5; D remains unclear. This CDR3 spans 15 amino acids. In germline, CDR1 is LNHDA, CDR2 SQIVND (reference sequence). The V and J ends lost 4 bases and 4 bases respectively, with 14 bases between them. Supplemented by reference TRBV19 and TRBJ1-5, the full variable domain reads DGGITQSPKYLFRKEGQNVTLSCEQNLNHDAMYWYRQDPGQGLRLIYYSQIVNDFQKGDIAEGYSVSREKKESFPLTVTSAQKNPTAFYLCASSRGQAPNQPQHFGDGTRLSIL.

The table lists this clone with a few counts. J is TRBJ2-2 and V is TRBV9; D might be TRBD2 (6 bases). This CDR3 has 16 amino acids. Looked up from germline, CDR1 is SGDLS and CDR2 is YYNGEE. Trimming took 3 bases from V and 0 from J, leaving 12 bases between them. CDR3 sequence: CASSASGLSNTGELFF. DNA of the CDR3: TGTGCCAGCAGCGCGTCGGGACTCTCGAACACCGGGGAGCTGTTTTTT.

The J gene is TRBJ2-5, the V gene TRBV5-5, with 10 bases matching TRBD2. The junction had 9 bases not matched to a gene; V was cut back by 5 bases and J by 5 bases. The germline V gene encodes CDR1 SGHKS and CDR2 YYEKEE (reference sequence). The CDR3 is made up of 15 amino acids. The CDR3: CASRLLAGAPETQYF. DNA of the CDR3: TGTGCCAGCAGACTGCTAGCGGGGGCCCCCGAGACCCAGTACTTC.

The CDR3 is CASRRLDSNEQFF. In DNA form, the CDR3 reads TGTGCCAGCAGGAGACTAGACAGCAATGAGCAGTTCTTC. The chain combines TRBV27 with TRBJ2-1; D may be TRBD2 (6 bases). CDR3 length: 13 residues. The V gene's germline CDR1 is MNHEY and CDR2 SMNVEV (reference sequence). Trimming shortened V by 6 bases and J by 6 bases, and 12 bases separated the two germline ends.

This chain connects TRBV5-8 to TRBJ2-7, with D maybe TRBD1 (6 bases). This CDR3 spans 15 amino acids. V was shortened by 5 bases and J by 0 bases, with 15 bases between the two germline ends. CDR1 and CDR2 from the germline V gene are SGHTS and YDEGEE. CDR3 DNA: TGTGCCAGCAGTTTATATTGGACAGTCTCCTACGAGCAGTACTTC. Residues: CASSLYWTVSYEQYF.